This TCR beta chain was captured in a study of coeliac disease. Background on the study: Disease groups: newly diagnosed active, refractory type I, gluten-free-diet controlled.

A note on this clone: What it recognizes is unknown.

Sequencing used one aliquot of 450,000 to 600,000 cells per fraction. The CDR3 runs 16 residues. Germline loops: CDR1 LNHNV, CDR2 YYDKDF (reference sequence). V was cut by 3 bases and J by 0 bases, with 12 bases left in between. Study results and limitations: Known gliadin-specific TRB sequences: about 55% of the 18 coeliac samples, only 1 of 6 controls.

The method was immunoSEQ multiplex PCR; TCRdb's version includes in-frame clones alone and lacks a portion of them. The sample holds nearly 7,000 clones, approximately 72% seen once. This sequence joins TRBV15 and TRBJ1-5, with a weak D call TRBD1 (6 bases). The TCR comes from a man aged 25-45 years with celiac disease. The sequencing input was lamina propria lymphocytes from the gut. The CDR3 nucleotides read TGTGCCACCAGCAGTCGAGGGGACATTAGCAATCAGCCCCAGCATTTT. Residues: CATSSRGDISNQPQHF.